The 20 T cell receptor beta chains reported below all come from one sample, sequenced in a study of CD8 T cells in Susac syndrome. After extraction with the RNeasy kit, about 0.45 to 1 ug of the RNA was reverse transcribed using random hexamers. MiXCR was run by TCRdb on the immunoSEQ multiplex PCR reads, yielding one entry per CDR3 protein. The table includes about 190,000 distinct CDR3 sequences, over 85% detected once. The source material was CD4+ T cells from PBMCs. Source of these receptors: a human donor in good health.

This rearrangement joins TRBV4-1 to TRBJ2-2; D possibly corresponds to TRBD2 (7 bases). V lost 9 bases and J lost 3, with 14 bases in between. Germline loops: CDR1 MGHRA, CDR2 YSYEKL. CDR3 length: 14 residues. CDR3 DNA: TGCGCCAGTCGGGCGGGGGCGGACACCGGGGAGCTGTTTTTT. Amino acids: CASRAGADTGELFF.

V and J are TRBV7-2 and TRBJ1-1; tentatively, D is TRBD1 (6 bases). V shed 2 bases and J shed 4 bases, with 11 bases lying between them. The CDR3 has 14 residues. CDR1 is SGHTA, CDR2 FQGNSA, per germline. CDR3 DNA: TGTGCCAGCAGCTTACAGGGGTATAGCACTGAAGCTTTCTTT. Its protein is CASSLQGYSTEAFF.

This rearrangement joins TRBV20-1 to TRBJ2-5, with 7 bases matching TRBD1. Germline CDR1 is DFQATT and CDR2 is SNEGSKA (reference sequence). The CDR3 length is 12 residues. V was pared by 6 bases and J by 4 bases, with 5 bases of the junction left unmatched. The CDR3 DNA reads TGCAGTGCAGGGGGCCAAGGAGAGACCCAGTACTTC. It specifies CSAGGQGETQYF.

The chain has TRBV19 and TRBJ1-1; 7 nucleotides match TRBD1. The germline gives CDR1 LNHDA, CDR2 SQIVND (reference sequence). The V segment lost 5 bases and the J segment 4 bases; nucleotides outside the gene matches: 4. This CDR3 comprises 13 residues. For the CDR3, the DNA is TGTGCCAGTAGTGCACAGGGGCCCACTGAAGCTTTCTTT. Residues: CASSAQGPTEAFF.

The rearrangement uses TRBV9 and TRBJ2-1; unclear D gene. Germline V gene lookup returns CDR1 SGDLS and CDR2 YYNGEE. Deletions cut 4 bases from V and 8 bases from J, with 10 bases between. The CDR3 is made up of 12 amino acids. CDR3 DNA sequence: TGTGCCAGCAGCCTGACCGACGATGAGCAGTTCTTC. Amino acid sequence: CASSLTDDEQFF.

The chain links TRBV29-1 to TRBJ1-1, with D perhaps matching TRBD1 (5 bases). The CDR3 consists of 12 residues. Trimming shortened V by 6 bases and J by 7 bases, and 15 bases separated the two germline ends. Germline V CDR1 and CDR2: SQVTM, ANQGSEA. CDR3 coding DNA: TGCAGCGTCGATAAGGGACGGCTTGAAGCTTTCTTT. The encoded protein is CSVDKGRLEAFF.

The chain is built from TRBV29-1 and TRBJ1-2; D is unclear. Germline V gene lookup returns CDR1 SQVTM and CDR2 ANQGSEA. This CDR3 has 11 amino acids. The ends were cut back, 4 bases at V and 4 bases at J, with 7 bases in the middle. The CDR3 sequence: CSVGEGYGYTF. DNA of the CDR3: TGCAGCGTTGGGGAAGGCTATGGCTACACCTTC.

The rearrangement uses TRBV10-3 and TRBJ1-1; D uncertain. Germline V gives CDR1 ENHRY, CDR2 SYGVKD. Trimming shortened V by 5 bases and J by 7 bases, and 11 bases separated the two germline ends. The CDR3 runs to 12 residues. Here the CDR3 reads CAISFEQVEAFF. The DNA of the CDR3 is TGTGCCATCAGTTTCGAACAAGTTGAAGCTTTCTTT.

This chain's CDR3 is CAWSVGTGDNEQFF. Here the CDR3 DNA reads TGTGCCTGGAGTGTAGGGACAGGAGACAATGAGCAGTTCTTC. This chain joins TRBV30 and TRBJ2-1; 8 nucleotides align to TRBD1. With V trimmed by 0 bases and J by 5 bases, 3 bases remained unmatched. This CDR3 comprises 14 residues. Looked up from germline, CDR1 is GTSNPN and CDR2 is SVGIG (reference sequence).

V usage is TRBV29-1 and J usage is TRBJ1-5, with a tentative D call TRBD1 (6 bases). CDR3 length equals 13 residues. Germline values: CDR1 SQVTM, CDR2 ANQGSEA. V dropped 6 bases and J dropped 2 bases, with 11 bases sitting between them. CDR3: CSVQGGGNQPQHF. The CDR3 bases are TGCAGCGTACAGGGCGGTGGCAATCAGCCCCAGCATTTT.

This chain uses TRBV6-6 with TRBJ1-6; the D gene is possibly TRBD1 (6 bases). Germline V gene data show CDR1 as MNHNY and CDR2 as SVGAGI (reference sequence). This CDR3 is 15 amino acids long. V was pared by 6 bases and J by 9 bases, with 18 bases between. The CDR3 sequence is CASSLEGGLGSPLHF. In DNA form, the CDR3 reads TGTGCCAGCAGCCTCGAGGGGGGATTGGGTTCACCCCTCCACTTT.

CDR3 nucleotide sequence: TGTGCCAGCAGTTACCGGGACAGACAAGAGACCCAGTACTTC. It specifies CASSYRDRQETQYF. The genes are TRBV6-6 and TRBJ2-5; 7 nucleotides line up with TRBD1. This CDR3 has 14 amino acids. Germline V CDR1 and CDR2: MNHNY, SVGAGI (reference sequence). V was clipped by 2 bases and J by 2 bases; unmatched bases: 2.

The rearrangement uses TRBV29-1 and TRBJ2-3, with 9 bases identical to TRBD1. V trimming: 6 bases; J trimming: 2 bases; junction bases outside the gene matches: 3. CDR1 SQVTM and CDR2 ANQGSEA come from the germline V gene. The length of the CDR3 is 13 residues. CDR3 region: CSVGDRDTDTQYF. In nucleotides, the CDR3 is TGCAGCGTCGGGGACAGGGACACAGATACGCAGTATTTT.

The CDR3 spells CASPRKSYEQYV. The CDR3 nucleotides read TGTGCCAGCCCCAGGAAGAGCTACGAGCAGTACGTC. V usage is TRBV7-9 and J usage is TRBJ2-7; D is unresolved. Germline V CDR1 and CDR2: SEHNR, FQNEAQ (reference sequence). V lost 8 bases to trimming and J lost 3 bases, with 11 bases between them. The CDR3 totals 12 residues.

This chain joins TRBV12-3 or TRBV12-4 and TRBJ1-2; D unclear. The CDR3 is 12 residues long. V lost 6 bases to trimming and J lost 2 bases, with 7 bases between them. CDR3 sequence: CASSERNYGYTF. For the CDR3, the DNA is TGTGCCAGCAGCGAGAGGAACTATGGCTACACCTTC.

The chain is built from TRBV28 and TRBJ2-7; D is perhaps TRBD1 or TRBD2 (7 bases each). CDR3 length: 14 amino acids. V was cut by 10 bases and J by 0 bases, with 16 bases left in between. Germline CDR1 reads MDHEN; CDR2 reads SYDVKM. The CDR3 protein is CATLQGGSSYEQYF. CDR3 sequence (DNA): TGTGCCACTCTCCAGGGGGGGAGCTCCTACGAGCAGTACTTC.

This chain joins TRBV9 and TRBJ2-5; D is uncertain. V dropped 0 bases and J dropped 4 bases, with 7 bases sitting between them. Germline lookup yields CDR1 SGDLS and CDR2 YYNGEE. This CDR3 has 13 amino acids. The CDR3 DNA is TGTGCCAGCAGCGTAGGCCCCCTAGAGACCCAGTACTTC. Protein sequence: CASSVGPLETQYF.

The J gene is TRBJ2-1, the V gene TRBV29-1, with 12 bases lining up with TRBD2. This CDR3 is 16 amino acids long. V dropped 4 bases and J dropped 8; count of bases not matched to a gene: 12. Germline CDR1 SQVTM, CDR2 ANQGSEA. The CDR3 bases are TGCAGCGTTGGCCTGCCTAGCGGGAGGGCCAGGGATGAGCAGTTCTTC. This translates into CSVGLPSGRARDEQFF.

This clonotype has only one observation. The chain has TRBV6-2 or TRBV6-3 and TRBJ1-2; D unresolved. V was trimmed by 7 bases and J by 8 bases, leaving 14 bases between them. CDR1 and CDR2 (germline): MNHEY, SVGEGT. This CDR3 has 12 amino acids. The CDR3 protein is CASKGDAGGYTF. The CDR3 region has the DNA TGTGCCAGCAAGGGAGACGCAGGCGGCTACACCTTC.

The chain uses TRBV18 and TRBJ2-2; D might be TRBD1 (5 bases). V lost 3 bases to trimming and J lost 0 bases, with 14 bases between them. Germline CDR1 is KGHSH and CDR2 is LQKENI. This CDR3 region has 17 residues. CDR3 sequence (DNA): TGTGCCAGCTCACCCCTGGAAGACAGAGCGAACACCGGGGAGCTGTTTTTT. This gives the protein CASSPLEDRANTGELFF.